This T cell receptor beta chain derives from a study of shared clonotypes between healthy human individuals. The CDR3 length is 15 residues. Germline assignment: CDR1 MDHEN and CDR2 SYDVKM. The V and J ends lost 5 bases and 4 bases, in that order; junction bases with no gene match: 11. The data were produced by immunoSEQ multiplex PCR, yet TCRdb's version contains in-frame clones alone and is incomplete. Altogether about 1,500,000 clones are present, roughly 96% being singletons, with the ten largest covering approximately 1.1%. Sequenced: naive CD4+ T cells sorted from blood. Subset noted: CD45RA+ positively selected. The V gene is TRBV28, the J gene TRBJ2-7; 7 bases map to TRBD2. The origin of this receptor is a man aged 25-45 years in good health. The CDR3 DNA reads TGTGCCAGCAGTCCTTTTTTGGGAGGGCCTTACGAGCAGTACTTC. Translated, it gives CASSPFLGGPYEQYF.